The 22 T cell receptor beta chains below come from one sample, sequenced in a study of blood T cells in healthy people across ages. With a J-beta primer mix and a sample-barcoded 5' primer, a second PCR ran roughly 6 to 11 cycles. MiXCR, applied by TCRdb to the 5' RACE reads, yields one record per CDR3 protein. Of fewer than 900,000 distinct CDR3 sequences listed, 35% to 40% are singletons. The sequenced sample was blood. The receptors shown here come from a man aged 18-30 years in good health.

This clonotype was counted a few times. CDR3 sequence reads: CASSLRAIGNYEQYF. DNA for the CDR3: TGCGCCAGCAGCCTAAGAGCCATAGGGAACTACGAGCAGTACTTC. The chain uses TRBV4-1 and TRBJ2-7; no definite D call. Trimming pared 4 bases from V and 3 bases from J, leaving 16 bases between. From germline, CDR1 is MGHRA and CDR2 YSYEKL. CDR3 length equals 15 residues.

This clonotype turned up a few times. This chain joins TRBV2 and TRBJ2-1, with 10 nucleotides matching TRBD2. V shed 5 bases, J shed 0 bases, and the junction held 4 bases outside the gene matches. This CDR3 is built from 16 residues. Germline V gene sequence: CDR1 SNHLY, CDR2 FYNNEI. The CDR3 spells CASSSSGGSSYNEQFF. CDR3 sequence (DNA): TGTGCCAGCAGTTCTAGCGGGGGAAGCTCCTACAATGAGCAGTTCTTC.

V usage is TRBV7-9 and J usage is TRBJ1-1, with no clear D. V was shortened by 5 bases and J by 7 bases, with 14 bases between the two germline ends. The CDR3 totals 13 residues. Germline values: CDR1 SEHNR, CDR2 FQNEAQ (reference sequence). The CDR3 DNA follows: TGTGCCAGCAGCCCCGAGGGCAGACTTGAAGCTTTCTTT. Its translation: CASSPEGRLEAFF. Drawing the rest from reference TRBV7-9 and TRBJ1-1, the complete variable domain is DTGVSQNPRHKITKRGQNVTFRCDPISEHNRLYWYRQTLGQGPEFLTYFQNEAQLEKSRLLSDRFSAERPKGSFSTLEIQRTEQGDSAMYLCASSPEGRLEAFFGQGTRLTVV.

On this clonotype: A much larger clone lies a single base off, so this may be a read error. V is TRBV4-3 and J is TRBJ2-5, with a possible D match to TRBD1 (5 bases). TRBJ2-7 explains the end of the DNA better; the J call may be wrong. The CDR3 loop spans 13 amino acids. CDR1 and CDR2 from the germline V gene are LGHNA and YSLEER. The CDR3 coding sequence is TGCGTCAGCAGCCAAGACCCAGGGCACGAGCAGTACTTC. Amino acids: CVSSQDPGHEQYF.

The CDR3 coding sequence is TGTGCCAGCACTCCCCAACCTGGGACGGGGCTCTACGAGCAGTACTTC. The encoded protein is CASTPQPGTGLYEQYF. The chain recombines TRBV6-5 with TRBJ2-7; D might be TRBD1 or TRBD2, each matching 5 bases. Trimming pared 7 bases from V and 3 bases from J, leaving 22 bases between. Germline CDR1 and CDR2: MNHEY and SVGAGI. This CDR3 contains 16 residues.

CDR3 sequence: CASSRTGLVDQPQHF. The CDR3 DNA is TGTGCCAGCAGCCGAACAGGCCTTGTGGATCAGCCCCAGCATTTT. The V gene is TRBV7-2, the J gene TRBJ1-5; TRBD1 is a possible D gene (5 bases). The CDR3 sequence is 15 residues long. V lost 5 bases to trimming and J lost 5 bases, with 16 bases between them. From germline, CDR1 is SGHTA and CDR2 FQGNSA.

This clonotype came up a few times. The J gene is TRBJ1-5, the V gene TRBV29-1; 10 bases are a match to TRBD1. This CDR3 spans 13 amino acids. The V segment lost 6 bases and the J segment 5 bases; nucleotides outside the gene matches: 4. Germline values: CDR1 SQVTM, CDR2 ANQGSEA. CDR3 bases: TGCAGCGTCCCTGGGACAGGGGATCAGCCCCAGCATTTT. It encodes CSVPGTGDQPQHF. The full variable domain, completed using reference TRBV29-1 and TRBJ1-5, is SAVISQKPSRDICQRGTSLTIQCQVDSQVTMMFWYRQQPGQSLTLIATANQGSEATYESGFVIDKFPISRPNLTFSTLTVSNMSPEDSSIYLCSVPGTGDQPQHFGDGTRLSIL.

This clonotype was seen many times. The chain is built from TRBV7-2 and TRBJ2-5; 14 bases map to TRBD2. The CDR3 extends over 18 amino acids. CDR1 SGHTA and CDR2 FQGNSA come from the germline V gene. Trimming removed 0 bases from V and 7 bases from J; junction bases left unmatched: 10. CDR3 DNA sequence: TGTGCCAGCAGCTTAGCGCCCTGGACTAGCGGGGGGTCGGGGACCCAGTACTTC. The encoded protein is CASSLAPWTSGGSGTQYF.

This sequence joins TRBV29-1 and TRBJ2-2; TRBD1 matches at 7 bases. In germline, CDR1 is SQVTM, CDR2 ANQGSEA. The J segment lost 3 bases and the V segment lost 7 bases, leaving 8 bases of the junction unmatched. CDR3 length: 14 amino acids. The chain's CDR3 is CSGTGTEDTGELFF. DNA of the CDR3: TGCAGCGGTACCGGGACAGAGGACACCGGGGAGCTGTTTTTT.

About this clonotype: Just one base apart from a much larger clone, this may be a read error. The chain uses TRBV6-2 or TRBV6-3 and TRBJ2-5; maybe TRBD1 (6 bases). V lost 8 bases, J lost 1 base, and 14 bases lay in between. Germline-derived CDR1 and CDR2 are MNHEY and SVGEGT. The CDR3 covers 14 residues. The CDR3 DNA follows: TGTGCCAGCGGTCACCGGGACACCCAAGAGACCCAGTACTTC. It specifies CASGHRDTQETQYF.

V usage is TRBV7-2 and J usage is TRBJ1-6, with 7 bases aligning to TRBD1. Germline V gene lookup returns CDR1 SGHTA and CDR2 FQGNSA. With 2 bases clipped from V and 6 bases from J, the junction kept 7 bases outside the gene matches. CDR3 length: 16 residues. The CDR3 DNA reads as TGTGCCAGCAGCTTACAACCGGGACAGACTAATTCACCCCTCCACTTT. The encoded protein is CASSLQPGQTNSPLHF. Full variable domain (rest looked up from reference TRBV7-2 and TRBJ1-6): GAGVSQSPSNKVTEKGKDVELRCDPISGHTALYWYRQSLGQGLEFLIYFQGNSAPDKSGLPSDRFSAERTGGSVSTLTIQRTQQEDSAVYLCASSLQPGQTNSPLHFGNGTRLTVT.

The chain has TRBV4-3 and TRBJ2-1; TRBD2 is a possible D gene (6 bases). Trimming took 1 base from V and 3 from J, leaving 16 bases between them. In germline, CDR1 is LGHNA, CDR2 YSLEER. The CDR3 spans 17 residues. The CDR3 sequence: CASSQGLAATNYNEQFF. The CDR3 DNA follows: TGCGCCAGCAGCCAAGGCTTAGCGGCTACCAACTACAATGAGCAGTTCTTC.

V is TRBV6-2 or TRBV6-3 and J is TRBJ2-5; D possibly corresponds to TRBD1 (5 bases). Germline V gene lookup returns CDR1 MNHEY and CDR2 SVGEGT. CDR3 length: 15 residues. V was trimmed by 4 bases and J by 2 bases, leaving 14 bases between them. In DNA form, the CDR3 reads TGTGCCAGCAGTTCATTGACAGTCCAGCAAGAGACCCAGTACTTC. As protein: CASSSLTVQQETQYF.

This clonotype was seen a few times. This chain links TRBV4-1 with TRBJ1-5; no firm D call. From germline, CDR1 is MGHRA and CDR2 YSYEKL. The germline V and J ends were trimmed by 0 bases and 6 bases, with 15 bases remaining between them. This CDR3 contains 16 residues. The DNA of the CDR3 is TGCGCCAGCAGCCAAGAGGATCTGGACTCCAGTCAGCCCCAGCATTTT. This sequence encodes CASSQEDLDSSQPQHF.

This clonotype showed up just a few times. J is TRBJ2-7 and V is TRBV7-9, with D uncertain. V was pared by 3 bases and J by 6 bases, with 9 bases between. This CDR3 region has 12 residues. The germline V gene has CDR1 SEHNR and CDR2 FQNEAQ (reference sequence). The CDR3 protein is CASSFTLPEQYF. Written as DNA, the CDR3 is TGTGCCAGCAGCTTCACATTACCCGAGCAGTACTTC.

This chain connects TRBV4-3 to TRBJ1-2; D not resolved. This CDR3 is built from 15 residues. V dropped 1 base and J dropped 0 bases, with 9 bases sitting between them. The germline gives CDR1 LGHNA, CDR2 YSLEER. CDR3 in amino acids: CASSQGQPSNYGYTF. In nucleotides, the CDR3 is TGCGCCAGCAGCCAAGGGCAGCCTTCTAACTATGGCTACACCTTC.

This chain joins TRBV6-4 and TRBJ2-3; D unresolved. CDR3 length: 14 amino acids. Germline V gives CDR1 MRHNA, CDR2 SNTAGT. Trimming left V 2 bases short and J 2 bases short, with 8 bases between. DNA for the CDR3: TGTGCCAGCAGTGACGCTGGATACACAGATACGCAGTATTTT. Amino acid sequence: CASSDAGYTDTQYF.

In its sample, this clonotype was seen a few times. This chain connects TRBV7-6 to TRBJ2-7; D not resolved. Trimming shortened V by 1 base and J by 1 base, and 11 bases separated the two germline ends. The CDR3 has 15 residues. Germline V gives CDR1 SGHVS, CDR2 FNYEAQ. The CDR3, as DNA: TGTGCCAGCAGCTTAGAAGCAGGTACGTCCTACGAGCAGTACTTC. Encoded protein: CASSLEAGTSYEQYF.

The CDR3 region is CASSRALDTDTQYF. For the CDR3, the DNA is TGTGCCAGCAGCAGAGCCTTAGACACAGATACGCAGTATTTT. The chain employs TRBV7-2 and TRBJ2-3; D unclear. Trimming took off 5 bases at V and 2 bases at J, with 11 bases between the two ends. This CDR3 has 14 amino acids. CDR1 is SGHTA, CDR2 FQGNSA, per germline.

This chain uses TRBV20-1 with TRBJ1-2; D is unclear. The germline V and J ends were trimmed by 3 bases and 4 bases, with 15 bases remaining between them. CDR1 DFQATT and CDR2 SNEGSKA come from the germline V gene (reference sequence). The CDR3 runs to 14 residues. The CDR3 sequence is CSASAGRAVYGYTF. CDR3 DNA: TGCAGTGCTAGCGCCGGTCGGGCGGTCTATGGCTACACCTTC.

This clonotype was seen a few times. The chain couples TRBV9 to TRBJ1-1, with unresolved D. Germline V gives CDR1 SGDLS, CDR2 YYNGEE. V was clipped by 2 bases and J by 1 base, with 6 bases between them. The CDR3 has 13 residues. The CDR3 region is CASSVRENTEAFF. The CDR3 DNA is TGTGCCAGCAGCGTTAGGGAGAACACTGAAGCTTTCTTT.

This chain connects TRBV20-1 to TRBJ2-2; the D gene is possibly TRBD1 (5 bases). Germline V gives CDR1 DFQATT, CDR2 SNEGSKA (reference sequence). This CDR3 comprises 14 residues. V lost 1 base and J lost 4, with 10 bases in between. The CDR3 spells CSARAGISTGELFF. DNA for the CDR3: TGCAGTGCTAGAGCAGGGATAAGCACCGGGGAGCTGTTTTTT.